Each of the 4 T cell receptor beta chains below was sequenced from the same sample in a study of blood T cell repertoires in COVID-19. Here immunoSEQ multiplex PCR was the method, and the copy in TCRdb shows in-frame clones only, minus some. The sample lists 150,000 to 200,000 clones, roughly nine tenths occurring once. Sequencing was performed on peripheral blood. The receptors come from a man between 60 and 70 years old with active or convalescent COVID-19.

The J gene is TRBJ1-1, the V gene TRBV6-5; D might be TRBD1 (6 bases). Germline CDR1 is MNHEY and CDR2 is SVGAGI. Deletions cut 4 bases from V and 4 bases from J, with 13 bases between. The CDR3 length is 14 residues. CDR3 sequence reads: CASSWGGSGTEAFF. CDR3 bases: TGTGCCAGCAGTTGGGGGGGCTCAGGCACTGAAGCTTTCTTT.

This clone was detected only once. The chain has TRBV11-2 and TRBJ1-1; a weak D match, TRBD1 (5 bases). Trimming took 1 base from V and 2 from J, leaving 20 bases between them. The CDR3 spans 18 residues. Germline loops: CDR1 SGHAT, CDR2 FQNNGV. The CDR3 coding sequence is TGTGCCAGCAGCTTAGGCACCTCCTGGGGCGCGTTAAACACTGAAGCTTTCTTT. It specifies CASSLGTSWGALNTEAFF. Combining the CDR3 with reference TRBV11-2 and TRBJ1-1 gives the whole variable domain EAGVAQSPRYKIIEKRQSVAFWCNPISGHATLYWYQQILGQGPKLLIQFQNNGVVDDSQLPKDRFSAERLKGVDSTLKIQPAKLEDSAVYLCASSLGTSWGALNTEAFFGQGTRLTVV.

This chain joins TRBV9 and TRBJ1-1, with 10 bases identical to TRBD1. Germline CDR1 is SGDLS and CDR2 is YYNGEE. V trimming: 4 bases; J trimming: 2 bases; junction bases outside the gene matches: 5. The CDR3 spans 15 residues. The DNA of the CDR3 is TGTGCCAGCAGCCCCCGGGACAGGGGAAACACTGAAGCTTTCTTT. Its translation: CASSPRDRGNTEAFF.

The chain employs TRBV5-4 and TRBJ1-6, with 8 positions matching TRBD1. Germline V lookup: CDR1 SGHNT, CDR2 YYREEE (reference sequence). V lost 0 bases and J lost 7; bases outside the gene matches: 6. The CDR3 contains 16 residues. This chain's CDR3 is CASSLGLRDRNSPLHF. CDR3 DNA: TGTGCCAGCAGCTTGGGGCTACGGGACAGGAATTCACCCCTCCACTTT.